This TCR beta chain derives from a study of T cells in Graves' hyperthyroidism and ophthalmopathy. TCR beta CDR3 regions were amplified from RNA. The primer set for the first-round RT-PCR of the TCR CDR3 was HTBI. TCRdb used MiXCR to reprocess the multiplex PCR reads, holding one entry per CDR3 protein. The data hold a few hundred thousand distinct CDR3 sequences, with roughly an eighth observed a single time. V lost 8 bases and J lost 6, with 7 bases in between. This CDR3 is built from 11 residues. Germline V gives CDR1 MNHEY, CDR2 SVGEGT. The sample comprised blood. The TCR comes from a young woman with Graves' hyperthyroidism. This sequence joins TRBV6-2 or TRBV6-3 and TRBJ1-4; D not certain. The CDR3 loop reads CASDQDEKLFF. The CDR3 DNA sequence: TGTGCCAGCGACCAGGATGAAAAACTGTTTTTT.